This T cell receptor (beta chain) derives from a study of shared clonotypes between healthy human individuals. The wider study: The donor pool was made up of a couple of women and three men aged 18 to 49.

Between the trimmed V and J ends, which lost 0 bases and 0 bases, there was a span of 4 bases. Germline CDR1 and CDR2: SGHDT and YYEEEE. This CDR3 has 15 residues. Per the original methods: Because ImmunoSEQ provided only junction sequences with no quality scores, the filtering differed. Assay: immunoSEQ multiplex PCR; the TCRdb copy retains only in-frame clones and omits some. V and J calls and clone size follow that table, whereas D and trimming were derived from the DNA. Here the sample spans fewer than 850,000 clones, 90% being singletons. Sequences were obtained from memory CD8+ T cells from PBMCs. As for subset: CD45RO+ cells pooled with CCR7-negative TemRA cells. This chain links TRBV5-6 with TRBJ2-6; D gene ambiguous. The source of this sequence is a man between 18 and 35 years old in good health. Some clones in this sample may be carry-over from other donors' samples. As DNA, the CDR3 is TGTGCCAGCAGCTTGGAGACCTCTGGGGCCAACGTCCTGACTTTC. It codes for CASSLETSGANVLTF.